This T cell receptor beta chain was observed in a study of radiotherapy plus CTLA-4 blockade in lung cancer. Broader study findings: Researchers report tumor-derived TCR clones expanding in blood after radiotherapy plus ipilimumab. The best prediction of response reportedly came from early blood T cell clone dynamics, with interferon-beta.

The method was immunoSEQ multiplex PCR; TCRdb's version includes in-frame clones alone and lacks a portion of them. The repertoire has 30,000 to 40,000 clones, about four fifths of them found once; the top ten carry about 14%. People whose metastatic non-small-cell lung cancer was chemo-refractory got focal radiation along with CTLA-4 blockade by ipilimumab. Looked up from germline, CDR1 is SGHVS and CDR2 is FNYEAQ. There are 14 residues in the CDR3. Trimming at V came to 0 bases and at J to 3 bases, leaving 0 bases not matched to a gene. About this clone: Its antigen is still unknown. Other DNA sequences of this sample code for an identical CDR3.

The chain recombines TRBV7-6 with TRBJ2-3; 7 bases align to TRBD2. The receptor's source is a human donor with non-small cell lung cancer that progressed on radiotherapy plus ipilimumab. This material consisted of peripheral blood, taken from a patient treated with radiotherapy plus ipilimumab. Written as DNA, the CDR3 is TGTGCCAGCAGCTTAGCGGGAGGGACAGATACGCAGTATTTT. This translates into CASSLAGGTDTQYF.